What follows describes a single T cell receptor (beta chain). The antigen is not known. A junction boundary mismatches the germline segment, possibly from a read error. The primer mix had 60 Vbeta and 13 Jbeta primers. The table came from immunoSEQ multiplex PCR; TCRdb's copy has only in-frame clones and leaves some out. This table has approximately 110,000 clones, roughly 71% appearing once. This record belongs to a study of cytomegalovirus exposure and HLA in healthy donors. Findings of the study overall: In a later analysis, HLA-C alleles had the fewest associated TCRs, DRB1 alleles the most.

Germline CDR1 MNHNS, CDR2 SASEGT. This CDR3 spans 11 amino acids. The sequence derives from a middle-aged man in good health and CMV-seropositive. The chain links TRBV6-1 to TRBJ2-1, with D perhaps TRBD2 (5 bases). Material: PBMCs. The CDR3 DNA reads as TGTGCCGGGGAGTCCTTCAATGAGCAGTTCTTC. The encoded protein is CAGESFNEQFF.